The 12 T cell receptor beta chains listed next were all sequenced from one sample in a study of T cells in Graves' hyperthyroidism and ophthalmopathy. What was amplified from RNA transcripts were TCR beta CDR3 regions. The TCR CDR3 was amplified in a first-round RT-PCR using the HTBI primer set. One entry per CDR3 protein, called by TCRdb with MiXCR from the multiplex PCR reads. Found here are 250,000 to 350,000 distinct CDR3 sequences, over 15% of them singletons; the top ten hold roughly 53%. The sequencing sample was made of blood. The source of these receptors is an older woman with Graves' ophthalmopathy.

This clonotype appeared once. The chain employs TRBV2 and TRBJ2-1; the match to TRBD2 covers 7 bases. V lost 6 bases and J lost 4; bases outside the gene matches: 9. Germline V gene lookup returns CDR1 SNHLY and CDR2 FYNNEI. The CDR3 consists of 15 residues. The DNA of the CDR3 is TGTGCCAGCAGCTTCCAGACTAGCCCGTACAATGAGCAGTTCTTC. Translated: CASSFQTSPYNEQFF.

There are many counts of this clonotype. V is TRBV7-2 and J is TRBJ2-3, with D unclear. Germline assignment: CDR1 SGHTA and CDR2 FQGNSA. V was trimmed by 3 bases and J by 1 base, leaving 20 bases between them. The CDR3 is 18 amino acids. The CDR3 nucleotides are TGTGCCAGCAGCTTGGACCCCGGGCCCTCATGGGGCACAGATACGCAGTATTTT. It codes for CASSLDPGPSWGTDTQYF. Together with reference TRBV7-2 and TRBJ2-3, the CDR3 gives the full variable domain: GAGVSQSPSNKVTEKGKDVELRCDPISGHTALYWYRQSLGQGLEFLIYFQGNSAPDKSGLPSDRFSAERTGGSVSTLTIQRTQQEDSAVYLCASSLDPGPSWGTDTQYFGPGTRLTVL.

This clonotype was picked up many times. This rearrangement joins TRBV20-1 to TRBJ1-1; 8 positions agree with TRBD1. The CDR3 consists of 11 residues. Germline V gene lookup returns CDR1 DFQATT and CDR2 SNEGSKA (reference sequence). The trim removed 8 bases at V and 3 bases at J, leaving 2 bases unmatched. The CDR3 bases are TGCAGTACAGGGGGTTACACTGAAGCTTTCTTT. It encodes CSTGGYTEAFF.

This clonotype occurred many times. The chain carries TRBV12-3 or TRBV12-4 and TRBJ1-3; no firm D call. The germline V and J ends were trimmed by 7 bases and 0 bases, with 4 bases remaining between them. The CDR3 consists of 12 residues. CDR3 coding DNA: TGTGCCAGCACCCCCTCTGGAAACACCATATATTTT. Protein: CASTPSGNTIYF.

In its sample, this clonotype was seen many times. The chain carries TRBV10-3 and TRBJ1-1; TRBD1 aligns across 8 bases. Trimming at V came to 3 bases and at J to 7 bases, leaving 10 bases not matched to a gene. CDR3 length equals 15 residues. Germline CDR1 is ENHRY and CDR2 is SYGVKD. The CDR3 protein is CAISDPRGHEGEAFF. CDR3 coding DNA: TGTGCCATCAGTGATCCCAGGGGGCATGAGGGTGAAGCTTTCTTT.

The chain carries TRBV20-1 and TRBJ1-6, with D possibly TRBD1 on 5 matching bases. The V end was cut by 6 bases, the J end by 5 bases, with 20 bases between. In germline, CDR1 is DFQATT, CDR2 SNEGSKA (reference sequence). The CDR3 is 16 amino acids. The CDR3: CSASVTGTPNNSPLHF. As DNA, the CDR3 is TGCAGTGCCTCCGTGACCGGGACGCCTAATAATTCACCCCTCCACTTT.

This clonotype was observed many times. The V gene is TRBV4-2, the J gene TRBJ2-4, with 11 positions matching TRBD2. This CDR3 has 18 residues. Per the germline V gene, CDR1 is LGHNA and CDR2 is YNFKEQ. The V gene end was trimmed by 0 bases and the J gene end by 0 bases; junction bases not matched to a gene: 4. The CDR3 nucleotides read TGTGCCAGCAGCCAAGAAACTAGCGGGAGCCTAGCCAAAAACATTCAGTACTTC. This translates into CASSQETSGSLAKNIQYF.

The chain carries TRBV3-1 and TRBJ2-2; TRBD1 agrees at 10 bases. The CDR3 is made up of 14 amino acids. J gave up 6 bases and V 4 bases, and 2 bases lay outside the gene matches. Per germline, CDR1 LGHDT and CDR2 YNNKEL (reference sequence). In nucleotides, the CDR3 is TGTGCCAGCAGCCCCGGGACAGGGGCCGGGGAGCTGTTTTTT. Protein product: CASSPGTGAGELFF.

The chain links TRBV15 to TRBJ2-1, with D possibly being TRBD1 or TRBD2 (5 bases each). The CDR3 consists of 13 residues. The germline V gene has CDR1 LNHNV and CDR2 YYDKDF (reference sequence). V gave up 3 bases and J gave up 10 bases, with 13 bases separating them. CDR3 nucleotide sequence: TGTGCCACCAGCAGGGACACCTCGGGGGAGCAGTTCTTC. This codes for CATSRDTSGEQFF.

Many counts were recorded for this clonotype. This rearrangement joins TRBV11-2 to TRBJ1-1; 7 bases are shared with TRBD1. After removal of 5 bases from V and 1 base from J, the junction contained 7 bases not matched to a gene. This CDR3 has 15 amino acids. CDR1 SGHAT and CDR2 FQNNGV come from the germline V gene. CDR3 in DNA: TGTGCCAGCAGCCCCCGGACAGGAGGGAACACTGAAGCTTTCTTT. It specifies CASSPRTGGNTEAFF.

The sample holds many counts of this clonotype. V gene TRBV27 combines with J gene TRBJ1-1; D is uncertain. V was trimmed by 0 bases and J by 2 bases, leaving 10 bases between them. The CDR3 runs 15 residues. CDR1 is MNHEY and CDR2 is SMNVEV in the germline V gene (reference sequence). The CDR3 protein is CASSLSPEFNTEAFF. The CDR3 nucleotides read TGTGCCAGCAGTTTATCGCCAGAATTTAACACTGAAGCTTTCTTT.

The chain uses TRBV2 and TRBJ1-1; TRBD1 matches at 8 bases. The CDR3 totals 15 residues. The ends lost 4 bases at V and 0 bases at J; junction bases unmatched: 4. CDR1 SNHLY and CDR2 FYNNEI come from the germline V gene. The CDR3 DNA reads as TGTGCCAGCAGTGTCCAGGGGGCCATGAACACTGAAGCTTTCTTT. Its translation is CASSVQGAMNTEAFF.